This T cell receptor beta chain originates from a study of regulatory dendritic cells for organ transplantation. Looking at the study overall: LPS was added to dendritic cell cultures on day 6.

Allogeneic regulatory or mature dendritic cells were co-cultured for 4 to 6 days with CFSE-labeled sorted T cells at 1:10. CD4+ or CD8+ T cells were sorted as naive CD45RA+ or memory CD45RO+. With regard to this clone: Antigen: not known. Compared with germline, one end of the junction differs, possibly owing to a read error. Other nucleotide sequences in the sample specify the same CDR3.

General study findings and limits: Naive T cells showed high diversity, memory cells less, memory CD8+ least. Regulatory dendritic cells appeared to expand memory CD8+ clones less than mature ones.

Some clones are missing from TCRdb's copy, which holds only in-frame ones; the method was immunoSEQ multiplex PCR. The sample includes about 10,000 clones, more than 70% of them seen just once. The CDR3 runs 15 residues. Germline V gives CDR1 SNHLY, CDR2 FYNNEI. Source material: memory CD4+ T cells from blood cultured with dendritic cells. Subset meaning: CD45RO+ memory T cells. V usage is TRBV2 and J usage is TRBJ1-6; 7 bases align to TRBD1. The receptor comes from a human donor in good health. Here the CDR3 reads CASSERQGGNSPLHF. The CDR3 region has the DNA TGTGCCAGCAGTGAACGACAGGGAGGGAATTCGCCCCTCCACTTT.